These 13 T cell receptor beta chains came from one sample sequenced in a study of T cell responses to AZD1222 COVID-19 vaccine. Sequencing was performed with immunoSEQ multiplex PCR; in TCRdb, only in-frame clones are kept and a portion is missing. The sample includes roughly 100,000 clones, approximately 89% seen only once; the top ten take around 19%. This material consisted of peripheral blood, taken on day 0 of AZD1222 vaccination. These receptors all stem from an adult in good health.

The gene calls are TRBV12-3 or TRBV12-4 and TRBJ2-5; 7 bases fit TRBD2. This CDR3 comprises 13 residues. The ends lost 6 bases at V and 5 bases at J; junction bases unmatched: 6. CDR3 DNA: TGTGCCAGCAGCCTAGCGGTCCGGGAGACCCAGTACTTC. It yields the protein CASSLAVRETQYF.

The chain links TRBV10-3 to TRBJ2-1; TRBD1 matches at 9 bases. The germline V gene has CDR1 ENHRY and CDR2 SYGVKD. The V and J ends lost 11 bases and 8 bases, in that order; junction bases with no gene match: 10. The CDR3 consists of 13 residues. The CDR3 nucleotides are TGTGCCCTCCGGACAGGGGATAGCCATGAGCAGTTCTTC. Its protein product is CALRTGDSHEQFF.

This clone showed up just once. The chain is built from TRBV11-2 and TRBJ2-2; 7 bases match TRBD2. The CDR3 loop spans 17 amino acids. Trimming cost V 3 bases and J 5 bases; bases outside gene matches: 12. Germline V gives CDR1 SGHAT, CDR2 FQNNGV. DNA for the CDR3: TGTGCCAGCAGCTTGTTAGGACTAGTAGGCCGAACCGGGGAGCTGTTTTTT. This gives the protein CASSLLGLVGRTGELFF.

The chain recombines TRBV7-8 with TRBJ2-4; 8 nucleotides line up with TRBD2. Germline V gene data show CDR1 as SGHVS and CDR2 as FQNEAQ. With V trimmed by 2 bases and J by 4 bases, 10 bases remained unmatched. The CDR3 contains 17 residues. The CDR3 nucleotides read TGTGCCAGCAGCTTAAATAGCGGGGCGGTGGGTAAAAACATTCAGTACTTC. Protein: CASSLNSGAVGKNIQYF.

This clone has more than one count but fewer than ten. The CDR3 DNA follows: TGTGCCATGGGTGCTGGAAACACCATATATTTT. It specifies CAMGAGNTIYF. The chain is built from TRBV10-3 and TRBJ1-3; no definite D call. Per the germline V gene, CDR1 is ENHRY and CDR2 is SYGVKD. The CDR3 loop spans 11 amino acids. Trimming cost V 9 bases and J 2 bases, with 5 bases left between them.

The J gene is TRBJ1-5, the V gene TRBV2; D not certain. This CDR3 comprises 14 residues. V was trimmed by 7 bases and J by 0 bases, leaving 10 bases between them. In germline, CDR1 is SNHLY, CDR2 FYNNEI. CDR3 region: CASTTYYSNQPQHF. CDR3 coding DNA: TGTGCCAGCACCACATATTATAGCAATCAGCCCCAGCATTTT.

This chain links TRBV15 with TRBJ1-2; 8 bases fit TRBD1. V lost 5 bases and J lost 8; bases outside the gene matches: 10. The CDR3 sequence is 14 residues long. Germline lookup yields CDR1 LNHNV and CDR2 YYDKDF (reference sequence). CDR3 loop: CATSLDREVQGYTF. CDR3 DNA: TGTGCCACCAGCTTGGACAGGGAGGTTCAGGGCTACACCTTC.

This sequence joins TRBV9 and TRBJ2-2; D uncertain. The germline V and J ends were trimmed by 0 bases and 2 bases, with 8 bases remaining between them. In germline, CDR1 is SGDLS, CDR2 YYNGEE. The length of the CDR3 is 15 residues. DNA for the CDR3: TGTGCCAGCAGCGTAGAGAGCTCTAACACCGGGGAGCTGTTTTTT. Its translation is CASSVESSNTGELFF.

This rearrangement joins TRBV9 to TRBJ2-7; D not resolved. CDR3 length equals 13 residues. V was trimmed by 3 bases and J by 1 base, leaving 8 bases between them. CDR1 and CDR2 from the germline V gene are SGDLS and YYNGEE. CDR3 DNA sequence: TGTGCCAGCAGCGAAACGCCATCCTACGAGCAGTACTTC. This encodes CASSETPSYEQYF.

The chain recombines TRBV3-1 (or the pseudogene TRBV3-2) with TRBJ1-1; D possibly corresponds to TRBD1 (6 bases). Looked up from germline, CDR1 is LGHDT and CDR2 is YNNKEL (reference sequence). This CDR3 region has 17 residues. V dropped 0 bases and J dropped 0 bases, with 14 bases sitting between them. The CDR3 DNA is TGTGCCAGCAGCCAAGATCTACGGGGGCGAATGAACACTGAAGCTTTCTTT. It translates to CASSQDLRGRMNTEAFF.

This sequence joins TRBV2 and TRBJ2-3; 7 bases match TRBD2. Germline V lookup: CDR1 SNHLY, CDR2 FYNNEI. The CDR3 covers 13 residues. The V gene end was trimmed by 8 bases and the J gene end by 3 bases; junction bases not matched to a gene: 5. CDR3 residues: CASQRDQTDTQYF. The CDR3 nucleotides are TGTGCCAGCCAGCGGGATCAAACAGATACGCAGTATTTT.

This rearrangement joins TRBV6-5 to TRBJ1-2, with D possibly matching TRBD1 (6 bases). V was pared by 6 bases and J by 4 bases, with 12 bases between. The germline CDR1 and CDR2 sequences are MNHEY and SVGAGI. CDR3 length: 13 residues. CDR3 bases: TGTGCCAGCAGACGGACAGACCCCTATGGCTACACCTTC. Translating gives CASRRTDPYGYTF.

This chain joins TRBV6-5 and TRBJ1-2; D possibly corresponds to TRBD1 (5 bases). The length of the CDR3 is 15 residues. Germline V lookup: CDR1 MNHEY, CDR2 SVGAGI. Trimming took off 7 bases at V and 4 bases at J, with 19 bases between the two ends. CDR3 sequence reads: CASTRTGGDGYGYTF. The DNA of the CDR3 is TGTGCCAGCACCCGAACAGGAGGTGACGGCTATGGCTACACCTTC.